Below, 5 T cell receptor beta chains from the same sample are listed, as sequenced in a study of T-cell memory formation after mild COVID-19. TCRdb re-analysed the 5' RACE reads in MiXCR, keeping a single row per CDR3 protein. Among roughly 350,000 distinct CDR3 sequences, about 13% were seen once, and the ten largest hold about 20%. Sequencing used PBMCs or a T cell subset sorted from them (not recorded which). These receptors originate from a man between 18 and 35 years old who had mild COVID-19 (a few samples of this study predate the infection). Cell type and time point are not known.

The sample holds a few counts of this clonotype. The chain links TRBV4-1 to TRBJ2-7; weak D call: TRBD1 (6 bases). The ends were cut back, 6 bases at V and 2 bases at J, with 20 bases in the middle. The CDR3 covers 16 residues. The germline V gene encodes CDR1 MGHRA and CDR2 YSYEKL. The CDR3 bases are TGCGCCAGCAGTTACGCAGGGGATCGCTCGGCCTACGAGCAGTACTTC. It specifies CASSYAGDRSAYEQYF.

This clonotype has only a few counts. The chain joins TRBV9 to TRBJ2-5, with D perhaps being TRBD1 or TRBD2 (5 bases each). Germline-derived CDR1 and CDR2 are SGDLS and YYNGEE. The CDR3 is made up of 14 amino acids. Deletions cut 2 bases from V and 1 base from J, with 9 bases between. CDR3 coding DNA: TGTGCCAGCAGCGTGACGGGGCTCCAAGAGACCCAGTACTTC. Its protein product is CASSVTGLQETQYF.

This clonotype was counted only a few times. The chain has TRBV7-2 and TRBJ1-6, with a tentative D call TRBD1 (6 bases). CDR3 length: 16 amino acids. Trimming pared 2 bases from V and 4 bases from J, leaving 12 bases between. Germline-derived CDR1 and CDR2 are SGHTA and FQGNSA. The CDR3 DNA follows: TGTGCCAGCAGCTTATCAGGACAGTTTTATAATTCACCCCTCCACTTT. It codes for CASSLSGQFYNSPLHF.

The chain has TRBV4-3 and TRBJ1-4; TRBD1 matches at 10 bases. The CDR3 is 15 residues long. Germline values: CDR1 LGHNA, CDR2 YSLEER. With V trimmed by 5 bases and J by 8 bases, 8 bases remained unmatched. In DNA, the CDR3 is TGCGCCAGCAGCGTCGGGACAGGGGAGGAGGAAAAACTGTTTTTT. This sequence encodes CASSVGTGEEEKLFF.

The V call is TRBV5-1, the J call TRBJ2-1; 8 positions agree with TRBD2. There are 15 residues in the CDR3. Germline-derived CDR1 and CDR2 are SGHRS and YFSETQ. Trimming took 3 bases from V and 4 from J; bases not matched to a gene: 6. In nucleotides, the CDR3 is TGCGCCAGCAGCTACCAGCGGGGGAGGTACAATGAGCAGTTCTTC. Translating it yields CASSYQRGRYNEQFF. Combining the CDR3 with reference TRBV5-1 and TRBJ2-1 gives the whole variable domain KAGVTQTPRYLIKTRGQQVTLSCSPISGHRSVSWYQQTPGQGLQFLFEYFSETQRNKGNFPGRFSGRQFSNSRSEMNVSTLELGDSALYLCASSYQRGRYNEQFFGPGTRLTVL.